This T cell receptor (beta chain) is from a study of PD-L1 blockade in urothelial cancer. This table comes from immunoSEQ multiplex PCR, and its TCRdb copy is limited to in-frame clones, with some not included. The sample records tens of thousands of clones, around 80% being singletons. This specimen consisted of PBMCs, obtained around atezolizumab (anti-PD-L1) treatment. This receptor was taken from a man aged 70 or older with urothelial cancer.

CDR3 residues: CASSLVAPTGSAFF. As DNA, the CDR3 is TGTGCCAGCAGCTTAGTAGCACCAACAGGCTCAGCTTTCTTT. This rearrangement joins TRBV11-1 to TRBJ1-1; tentative D call: TRBD1 (5 bases). Trimming shortened V by 1 base and J by 10 bases, and 16 bases separated the two germline ends. CDR3 length: 14 amino acids. CDR1 SGHAT and CDR2 FQDESV come from the germline V gene (reference sequence).